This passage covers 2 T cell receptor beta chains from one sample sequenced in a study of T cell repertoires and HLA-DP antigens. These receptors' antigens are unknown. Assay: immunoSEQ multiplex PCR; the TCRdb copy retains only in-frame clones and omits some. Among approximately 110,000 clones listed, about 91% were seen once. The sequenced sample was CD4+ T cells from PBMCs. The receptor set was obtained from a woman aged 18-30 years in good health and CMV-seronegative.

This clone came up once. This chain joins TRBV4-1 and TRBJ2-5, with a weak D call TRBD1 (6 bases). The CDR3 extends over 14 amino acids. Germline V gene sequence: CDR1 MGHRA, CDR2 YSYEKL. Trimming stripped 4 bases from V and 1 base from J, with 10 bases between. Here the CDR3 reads CASSPQGPQETQYF. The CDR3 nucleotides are TGCGCCAGCAGCCCACAGGGACCCCAAGAGACCCAGTACTTC.

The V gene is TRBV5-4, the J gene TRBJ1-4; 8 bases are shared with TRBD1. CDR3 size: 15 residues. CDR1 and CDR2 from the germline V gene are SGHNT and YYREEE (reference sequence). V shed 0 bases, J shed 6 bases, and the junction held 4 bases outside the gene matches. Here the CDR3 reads CASSLGTGRHEKLFF. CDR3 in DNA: TGTGCCAGCAGCTTGGGGACAGGGAGGCATGAAAAACTGTTTTTT.